The rows below give T cell receptor beta chains drawn from one sample of a study of spatial heterogeneity in lung cancer. TCRdb processed the 5' RACE reads anew with MiXCR; each CDR3 protein has one entry. Seen here are under 15,000 distinct CDR3 sequences, around 5% observed once, and the top ten hold 36%. The sequences come from lung tumor tissue, collected at surgery. Receptors originate from a male donor with early-stage non-small cell lung cancer. Both conserved end residues are part of each CDR3. D genes are given only for firm matches. A clone size is listed for some rows: how often the clone was seen (once, few, many), or a class if it is expanded.

V,size,J,D,CDR3,DNA
TRBV15,NA,TRBJ2-7,NA,CATSRDRYEQYF,TGTGCCACCAGCAGAGATCGGTACGAGCAGTACTTC
TRBV20-1,many,TRBJ2-3,NA,CSARFADTQYF,TGCAGTGCTAGATTTGCAGATACGCAGTATTTT
TRBV7-9,many,TRBJ1-5,NA,CASSIQGGQPQHF,TGTGCCAGCAGCATACAGGGAGGGCAGCCCCAGCATTTT
TRBV19,many,TRBJ2-1,TRBD2,CASSRIAGVYNEQFF,TGTGCCAGTAGTAGAATAGCGGGGGTTTACAATGAGCAGTTCTTC
TRBV10-3,many,TRBJ1-2,NA,CASAPLGVRPYGYTF,TGTGCCAGCGCCCCCTTAGGGGTCCGCCCCTATGGCTACACCTTC
TRBV5-8,NA,TRBJ2-1,NA,CARGKPAYNEQFF,TGTGCCCGGGGAAAGCCCGCCTACAATGAGCAGTTCTTC
TRBV6-6,many,TRBJ2-7,NA,CASSYSSRAPTYEQYF,TGTGCCAGCAGTTACTCATCCAGGGCTCCCACCTACGAGCAGTACTTC
TRBV6-2/TRBV6-3,many,TRBJ2-1,NA,CASTSPPEEFF,TGTGCCAGCACCTCCCCCCCAGAGGAGTTCTTC
TRBV10-3,many,TRBJ1-4,NA,CAISESQNNEKLFF,TGTGCCATCAGTGAGTCGCAGAACAATGAAAAACTGTTTTTT
TRBV18,many,TRBJ2-6,NA,CASSPGAGANVLTF,TGTGCCAGCTCACCGGGGGCTGGGGCCAACGTCCTGACTTTC
TRBV7-2,many,TRBJ2-3,TRBD2,CASSTSSGRLLGDTQYF,TGTGCCAGCAGCACATCTAGCGGGAGGCTCTTGGGAGATACGCAGTATTTT
TRBV20-1,many,TRBJ2-3,TRBD2,CSAERTSGSGGDTQYF,TGCAGTGCTGAGAGGACTAGCGGTAGCGGGGGAGATACGCAGTATTTT
TRBV20-1,few,TRBJ2-1,NA,CSARGQVENEQFF,TGCAGTGCTAGAGGACAGGTTGAAAATGAGCAGTTCTTC
TRBV7-6,NA,TRBJ2-1,TRBD2,CASSLGRADRHDEQFF,TGTGCCAGCAGCCTAGGGAGGGCTGATCGCCATGATGAGCAGTTCTTC
TRBV7-2,many,TRBJ2-1,TRBD1,CASSLGDRGNEQFF,TGTGCCAGCAGCTTAGGGGACAGAGGGAATGAGCAGTTCTTC
TRBV6-6,many,TRBJ1-3,TRBD1,CASSRPGQGAGNTIYF,TGTGCCAGCAGCCGCCCCGGACAGGGCGCTGGAAACACCATATATTTT
TRBV7-2,many,TRBJ2-4,NA,CASSPGLAKNIQYF,TGTGCCAGCAGCCCTGGCCTAGCCAAAAACATTCAGTACTTC
TRBV6-2/TRBV6-3,many,TRBJ2-7,TRBD1,CASSPGQGGRQYF,TGTGCCAGCAGTCCCGGACAGGGGGGAAGGCAGTACTTC
TRBV18,many,TRBJ2-1,TRBD2,CASSPSLAGYEQFF,TGTGCCAGCTCACCATCGCTAGCGGGATATGAGCAGTTCTTC
TRBV7-2,many,TRBJ1-1,TRBD1,CASSTNRGREAFF,TGTGCCAGCAGCACCAACAGGGGGCGGGAAGCTTTCTTT
TRBV12-3/TRBV12-4,many,TRBJ1-2,TRBD1,CASSSRGRGPYGYTF,TGTGCCAGCAGTTCCCGAGGCAGGGGGCCCTATGGCTACACCTTC
TRBV20-1,many,TRBJ1-4,NA,CSAYSGKEEKLFF,TGCAGTGCATATTCAGGGAAGGAGGAAAAACTGTTTTTT
TRBV6-5,few,TRBJ2-1,TRBD2,CASRSSSGIYNEQFF,TGTGCCAGCAGGTCGTCTAGCGGAATTTACAATGAGCAGTTCTTC
TRBV7-2,many,TRBJ1-2,NA,CASSFGEFYGYTF,TGTGCCAGCAGCTTTGGGGAGTTCTATGGCTACACCTTC
TRBV5-1,many,TRBJ2-3,TRBD2,CASSLERGGRDTQYF,TGCGCCAGCAGCTTAGAGCGGGGGGGCCGAGATACGCAGTATTTT
TRBV10-3,many,TRBJ2-3,NA,CGKGGTDTQYF,TGTGGAAAGGGGGGCACAGATACGCAGTATTTT
TRBV6-2/TRBV6-3,many,TRBJ2-1,NA,CASSSTLGGYNEQFF,TGTGCCAGCAGCTCCACGCTGGGGGGCTACAATGAGCAGTTCTTC
TRBV29-1,many,TRBJ1-1,NA,CSVGFGAEAFF,TGCAGCGTTGGCTTTGGGGCTGAAGCTTTCTTT
TRBV7-2,many,TRBJ1-5,NA,CASSSYGQPQHF,TGTGCCAGCAGCTCCTACGGACAGCCCCAGCATTTT
TRBV12-3/TRBV12-4,many,TRBJ1-3,NA,CASSYRGSGNTIYF,TGTGCCAGCAGTTACCGAGGCTCTGGAAACACCATATATTTT
TRBV20-1,many,TRBJ2-1,TRBD2,CSAGAGKIYNEQFF,TGCAGTGCTGGAGCGGGGAAAATTTACAATGAGCAGTTCTTC
TRBV29-1,many,TRBJ1-2,NA,CSVERGGSYGYTF,TGCAGCGTTGAACGGGGGGGAAGCTATGGCTACACCTTC
TRBV20-1,many,TRBJ1-4,NA,CSARDRGGAGEKLFF,TGCAGTGCTAGAGATCGTGGAGGGGCGGGTGAAAAACTGTTTTTT
TRBV20-1,many,TRBJ2-2,NA,CSASEHGTGELFF,TGCAGTGCTAGCGAACATGGCACCGGGGAGCTGTTTTTT
TRBV5-1,many,TRBJ1-1,NA,CASSLIQGNTEAFF,TGCGCCAGCAGCTTGATACAGGGCAACACTGAAGCTTTCTTT
TRBV27,many,TRBJ2-1,TRBD2,CASSPEETSSEQFF,TGTGCCAGCAGCCCGGAGGAGACTAGCAGTGAGCAGTTCTTC
TRBV13,many,TRBJ1-5,TRBD1,CASSYSRGPNQPQHF,TGTGCCAGCAGCTACTCCAGGGGGCCCAATCAGCCCCAGCATTTT
TRBV4-1,many,TRBJ1-5,NA,CASSPLGIRGPQHF,TGCGCCAGCAGCCCGCTTGGGATAAGGGGGCCCCAGCATTTT
TRBV18,many,TRBJ1-5,NA,CASSPGNQPQHF,TGTGCCAGCTCACCGGGGAATCAGCCCCAGCATTTT
TRBV18,many,TRBJ2-5,NA,CASSQDIQETQYF,TGTGCCAGCTCTCAGGACATCCAAGAGACCCAGTACTTC
TRBV7-9,many,TRBJ1-1,NA,CASSRGPEAFF,TGTGCCAGCAGTCGTGGGCCTGAAGCTTTCTTT
TRBV10-3,many,TRBJ1-1,NA,CAIRAGDTEAFF,TGTGCCATCAGGGCAGGGGACACTGAAGCTTTCTTT
TRBV7-8,medium-sized,TRBJ1-6,NA,CASSDYTGSPNSPLHF,TGTGCCAGCAGCGACTATACAGGGTCTCCTAATTCACCCCTCCACTTT
TRBV3-1,many,TRBJ2-2,NA,CASSQGFTGELFF,TGTGCCAGCAGCCAAGGCTTCACCGGGGAGCTGTTTTTT
TRBV9,many,TRBJ1-3,NA,CASSVELVGQRGNTIYF,TGTGCCAGCAGCGTAGAGCTCGTTGGACAGCGAGGAAACACCATATATTTT
TRBV5-8,many,TRBJ2-4,NA,CASSSLIGDRIQYF,TGTGCCAGCAGCTCGCTCATCGGGGATAGGATTCAGTACTTC
TRBV7-9,many,TRBJ2-3,TRBD2,CASSAGLEFTDTQYF,TGTGCCAGCAGCGCGGGACTAGAATTCACAGATACGCAGTATTTT
TRBV30,many,TRBJ2-7,NA,CAKKDGLSYEQYF,TGTGCCAAGAAGGATGGCCTCTCCTACGAGCAGTACTTC
TRBV20-1,medium-sized,TRBJ2-2,NA,CSASAAGGITGELFF,TGCAGTGCTAGTGCAGCGGGCGGTATCACCGGGGAGCTGTTTTTT
TRBV7-9,many,TRBJ2-3,NA,CASTPGSVWTQYF,TGTGCCAGCACCCCCGGCTCAGTTTGGACGCAGTATTTT
TRBV30,many,TRBJ2-5,NA,CAWSVRETQYF,TGTGCCTGGAGTGTACGGGAGACCCAGTACTTC
TRBV27,NA,TRBJ1-5,NA,CASRISNQPQHF,TGTGCCAGCAGGATTAGCAATCAGCCCCAGCATTTT
TRBV4-1,few,TRBJ2-4,NA,CASSQDRKGTKNIQYF,TGCGCCAGCAGCCAAGATCGGAAGGGAACCAAAAACATTCAGTACTTC
TRBV6-2/TRBV6-3,many,TRBJ2-2,NA,CASITLSPTNTGELFF,TGTGCCAGCATCACTCTCAGTCCCACGAACACCGGGGAGCTGTTTTTT
TRBV5-1,many,TRBJ1-2,TRBD1,CASSVFQGASGYTF,TGCGCCAGCAGCGTATTCCAGGGGGCGTCGGGCTACACCTTC
TRBV6-2/TRBV6-3,many,TRBJ2-3,TRBD1,CASSYSGQGRPDTQYF,TGTGCCAGCAGTTATTCCGGACAGGGGAGGCCAGATACGCAGTATTTT
TRBV5-6,many,TRBJ2-1,NA,CASRSASTGLSSYNEQFF,TGTGCCAGCAGGTCTGCGTCTACCGGGTTAAGCTCCTACAATGAGCAGTTCTTC
TRBV12-3/TRBV12-4,few,TRBJ1-5,NA,CASHGGGNQPQHF,TGTGCCAGCCACGGGGGAGGCAATCAGCCCCAGCATTTT